The 13 T cell receptor beta chains given below trace back to one sample, sequenced in a study of regulatory T cells in long-lasting Graves disease. Time point here: newly diagnosed GD, antithyroid drugs for less than 3 months. PBMCs provided the RNA from which the TCR library was made. Sequencing libraries for TCR beta were prepared with iRepertoire HTBI primers and Arm-PCR of CDR3 regions. TCRdb reanalysed the multiplex PCR reads using MiXCR and keeps one entry per CDR3 protein. The sample holds about 440,000 distinct CDR3 sequences; under 15% are singletons and the top ten take approximately 15%. These data also featured in a second study, about T cells in Graves' hyperthyroidism and ophthalmopathy.

The material sequenced was peripheral blood mononuclear cells (PBMCs), taken at new diagnosis, from a patient treated with antithyroid drugs. The receptors originated from a woman under 40 with Graves disease.

Ten or more counts support this clonotype. The rearrangement links TRBV7-8 to TRBJ1-1; TRBD1 matches at 9 bases. V gave up 5 bases and J gave up 5 bases; unmatched junction bases: 3. The CDR3 is 13 residues long. CDR1 SGHVS and CDR2 FQNEAQ come from the germline V gene. CDR3 loop: CASSVTGGTEAFF. CDR3 nucleotides: TGTGCCAGCAGCGTGACAGGGGGGACTGAAGCTTTCTTT.

This clonotype showed up many times. This sequence joins TRBV6-1 and TRBJ1-2; no firm D call. V lost 2 bases and J 5 bases, leaving 15 bases between the germline ends. This CDR3 is built from 15 residues. Germline V gives CDR1 MNHNS, CDR2 SASEGT. CDR3 loop: CASSENGRTLYGYTF. DNA of the CDR3: TGTGCCAGCAGTGAAAACGGAAGGACCCTATATGGCTACACCTTC.

This clonotype was observed many times. The rearrangement uses TRBV5-6 and TRBJ2-3; D uncertain. Trimming pared 1 base from V and 4 bases from J, leaving 7 bases between. Per the germline V gene, CDR1 is SGHDT and CDR2 is YYEEEE. CDR3 length: 13 residues. This CDR3 reads CASSLQFADTQYF. The CDR3 nucleotides read TGTGCCAGCAGCTTGCAATTTGCAGATACGCAGTATTTT.

Points on this clonotype: A single base separates this from a much larger clone, so it may be a read error. The chain recombines TRBV11-2 with TRBJ2-1, with 7 bases that match TRBD2. The CDR3 covers 16 residues. The germline gives CDR1 SGHAT, CDR2 FQNNGV. DNA of the CDR3: TGTTCCAGCAGCTTATCAGGCCTAGCGGAATACAATGAGCAGTTCTTC. This encodes CSSSLSGLAEYNEQFF.

The chain links TRBV7-9 to TRBJ2-1; TRBD2 aligns across 7 bases. Germline lookup yields CDR1 SEHNR and CDR2 FQNEAQ (reference sequence). Trimming cost V 4 bases and J 6 bases; bases outside gene matches: 12. This CDR3 contains 16 residues. CDR3 sequence (DNA): TGTGCCAGCAGCTCAGTACTAGCGTCTTTCTTCAATGAGCAGTTCTTC. Amino acids: CASSSVLASFFNEQFF.

This clonotype came up a few times. The chain links TRBV5-1 to TRBJ2-5, with TRBD1 identical over 7 bases. The J segment lost 5 bases and the V segment lost 4 bases, leaving 14 bases of the junction unmatched. CDR3 size: 16 residues. The germline CDR1 and CDR2 sequences are SGHRS and YFSETQ. CDR3 nucleotides: TGCGCCAGCAGCCCTGGACAGGACTTTCCTACGGAGACCCAGTACTTC. Encoded protein: CASSPGQDFPTETQYF.

This clonotype was detected a few times. The rearrangement uses TRBV4-1 and TRBJ2-3; D perhaps matches TRBD2 (6 bases). The V end was cut by 4 bases, the J end by 4 bases, with 15 bases between. This CDR3 has 15 amino acids. Per the germline V gene, CDR1 is MGHRA and CDR2 is YSYEKL. CDR3 bases: TGCGCCAGCAGCCCAACCGGGAGCCCCCCAGATACGCAGTATTTT. Translated, it gives CASSPTGSPPDTQYF.

Only a few counts were recorded for this clonotype. This chain links TRBV4-2 with TRBJ1-5, with D possibly TRBD1 on 5 matching bases. The CDR3 covers 17 residues. The V and J ends lost 4 bases and 1 base respectively, with 17 bases between them. CDR1 LGHNA and CDR2 YNFKEQ come from the germline V gene. The CDR3 DNA follows: TGTGCCAGCAGCCGAGGGGACCTAGGAGGGAGCAATCAGCCCCAGCATTTT. Protein: CASSRGDLGGSNQPQHF.

The V and J genes are TRBV9 and TRBJ1-1; D gene ambiguous. V was shortened by 4 bases and J by 1 base, with 14 bases between the two germline ends. CDR3 length: 15 amino acids. Germline V gives CDR1 SGDLS, CDR2 YYNGEE. This CDR3 reads CASSPQPVGNTEAFF. The CDR3 DNA follows: TGTGCCAGCAGCCCTCAGCCGGTGGGGAACACTGAAGCTTTCTTT.

This clonotype has a handful of counts. The rearrangement joins TRBV24-1 to TRBJ1-3; D not certain. Germline assignment: CDR1 KGHDR and CDR2 SFDVKD. V was shortened by 3 bases and J by 3 bases, with 11 bases between the two germline ends. The CDR3 extends over 15 amino acids. CDR3 in amino acids: CATSDPGEFGNTIYF. The CDR3, as DNA: TGTGCCACCAGTGATCCAGGAGAATTTGGAAACACCATATATTTT.

There are many counts of this clonotype. The rearrangement links TRBV24-1 to TRBJ2-3; D possibly corresponds to TRBD2 (5 bases). Germline V lookup: CDR1 KGHDR, CDR2 SFDVKD. The CDR3 consists of 13 residues. V was shortened by 6 bases and J by 5 bases, with 11 bases between the two germline ends. CDR3 loop: CATSLGAGDTQYF. Here the CDR3 DNA reads TGTGCCACCAGTTTGGGAGCTGGAGATACGCAGTATTTT.

V is TRBV19 and J is TRBJ1-1, with 8 bases fitting TRBD1. The germline V gene encodes CDR1 LNHDA and CDR2 SQIVND (reference sequence). The V segment lost 7 bases and the J segment 11 bases; nucleotides outside the gene matches: 15. CDR3 size: 14 residues. CDR3 nucleotide sequence: TGTGCCAGTACCCCGGGTAGTAGTCGGACAGGGGCTTTCTTT. This gives the protein CASTPGSSRTGAFF.

This clonotype was counted ten times or more. This chain joins TRBV6-1 and TRBJ2-7, with no clear D. The CDR3 runs to 11 residues. V lost 10 bases and J 7 bases, leaving 14 bases between the germline ends. CDR1 MNHNS and CDR2 SASEGT come from the germline V gene. The CDR3 coding sequence is TGTGCCACCGGATTAGCCGGGGAGCAGTACTTC. Its protein product is CATGLAGEQYF.